A selection of T cell receptor beta chains follows, all from one sample in a study of shared clonotypes between healthy human individuals. Sequenced by immunoSEQ multiplex PCR; TCRdb stores in-frame clones only, minus some. The sample comprises roughly 550,000 clones, around 95% of which are singletons, and 0.095% to 0.12% rests with the top ten. The sequenced material came from naive CD8+ T cells sorted from blood. These receptors originate from a woman in her twenties or thirties in good health. Each CDR3 is given without its conserved first and last residue.

TRBV11-2	TRBJ2-7	ASSLTQGAIRYFNYEQY
TRBV27	TRBJ2-6	ASSYWGANVLT
TRBV7-6	TRBJ2-7	ASSLDSASGGGYEQY
TRBV12-2	TRBJ2-1	ASRIRGAALFQPPPCNEQF
TRBV6-1	TRBJ2-7	ASSEAASSYEQY
TRBV28	TRBJ2-1	ASRKTSGRLFEQF
TRBV7-6	TRBJ2-3	ASSLGPGLAGGPTDTQY
TRBV7-9	TRBJ2-1	ASSLLAGGDNEQF
TRBV28	TRBJ1-1	ASSFFTGEKSPEAF
TRBV28	TRBJ2-4	ASSPTFGQGINIQY
TRBV27	TRBJ2-1	ASSLSAGTGNNEQF
TRBV27	TRBJ2-2	ASSFPGSGELF
TRBV27	TRBJ2-2	ASSYGTSTGELF
TRBV5-6	TRBJ2-5	ASSLWTEETQY
TRBV25-1	TRBJ1-1	ASSLGQSEAF
TRBV28	TRBJ1-1	ASSFLDRSNTEAF
TRBV7-9	TRBJ2-1	ASSPGTSVSYNEQF
TRBV7-9	TRBJ1-1	ASSGVPPFMAF
TRBV6-5	TRBJ2-1	ASSYGSGRPLGEQF
TRBV5-5	TRBJ2-7	ASSLGQGGEQY
TRBV18	TRBJ2-7	ASSSTGPPIEQY
TRBV6-6	TRBJ1-1	ASSSRTGGDTEAF
TRBV5-1	TRBJ2-1	ASSLVVDNEQF
TRBV2	TRBJ2-7	ASNLPREVPSYEQY
TRBV15	TRBJ2-7	ATSRRGRDEQY
TRBV7-9	TRBJ2-2	ASSIRTNTGELF
TRBV25-1	TRBJ2-7	ASSVNSGRPPYEQY
TRBV7-9	TRBJ2-2	ASSYRVKDTGELF
TRBV6-6	TRBJ1-1	ASSYPGSEAF
TRBV9	TRBJ2-3	ASSGLASDTQY
TRBV5-1	TRBJ1-1	ASSLGGPGNTEAF
TRBV9	TRBJ2-5	ASSVVSNRQETQY
TRBV7-8	TRBJ2-7	ASSLPASSYEQY